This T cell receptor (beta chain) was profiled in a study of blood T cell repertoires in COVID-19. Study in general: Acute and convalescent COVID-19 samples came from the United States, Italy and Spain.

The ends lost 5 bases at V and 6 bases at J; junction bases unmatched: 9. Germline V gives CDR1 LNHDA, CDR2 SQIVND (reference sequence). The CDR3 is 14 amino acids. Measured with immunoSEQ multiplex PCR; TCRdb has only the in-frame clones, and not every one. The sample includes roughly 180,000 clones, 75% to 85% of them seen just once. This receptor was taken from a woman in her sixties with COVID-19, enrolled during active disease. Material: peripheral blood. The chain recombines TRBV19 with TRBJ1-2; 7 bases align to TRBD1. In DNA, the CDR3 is TGTGCCAGTAGTCCCACGACAGGGCTACATGGCTACACCTTC. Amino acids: CASSPTTGLHGYTF.